A selection of T cell receptor beta chains follows, all from one sample in a study of OX40 agonist ivuxolimab in advanced cancers. Sequenced by immunoSEQ multiplex PCR; TCRdb stores in-frame clones only, minus some. The sample contains some 57,000 clones, 85% to 90% of which appear only once. The input for sequencing was CD4+ or CD8+ T cells sorted from blood, taken in a trial of the OX40 agonist ivuxolimab. Receptors originate from an adult with an advanced solid tumor such as melanoma, head and neck, liver or kidney cancer. Both conserved end residues are part of each CDR3. A D gene is named only where the DNA matches it firmly. The size of a clone is reported for some rows only, either as once, few or many, or as a class for expanded clones.

J,D,V,size,CDR3,DNA
TRBJ2-3,.,TRBV9,.,CASSVAGLATDTQYF,TGTGCCAGCAGCGTAGCCGGCCTCGCCACAGATACGCAGTATTTT
TRBJ1-2,TRBD1,TRBV2,few,CASSERQGNYGYTF,TGTGCCAGCAGTGAAAGACAGGGGAACTATGGCTACACCTTC
TRBJ2-1,TRBD2,TRBV5-6,.,CASSLLASGLNEQFF,TGTGCCAGCAGCTTGTTGGCTAGCGGGTTGAATGAGCAGTTCTTC
TRBJ2-7,TRBD2,TRBV6-6,.,CASSYSGGGYEQYF,TGTGCCAGCAGTTACTCGGGGGGGGGCTACGAGCAGTACTTC
TRBJ2-1,.,TRBV7-2,.,CASSSGLPGNEQFF,TGTGCCAGCAGCTCGGGACTGCCCGGCAATGAGCAGTTCTTC
TRBJ1-2,.,TRBV5-6,.,CASSLVGNYGYTF,TGTGCCAGCAGCTTGGTCGGGAACTATGGCTACACCTTC
TRBJ1-1,.,TRBV5-1,.,CASSLMSGTFTEAFF,TGCGCCAGCAGCTTGATGTCAGGGACCTTCACTGAAGCTTTCTTT
TRBJ2-6,.,TRBV6-1,once,CASSEQGTGANVLTF,TGTGCCAGCAGTGAACAGGGGACTGGGGCCAACGTCCTGACTTTC
TRBJ2-2,TRBD1,TRBV5-1,.,CASSLRVGGRTGELFF,TGCGCCAGCAGCCTTCGGGTAGGGGGCCGCACCGGGGAGCTGTTTTTT
TRBJ2-7,.,TRBV30,.,CAWKGQLPYEQYF,TGTGCCTGGAAAGGTCAGCTACCCTACGAGCAGTACTTC